The 21 T cell receptor beta chains given below trace back to one sample, sequenced in a study of cytomegalovirus exposure and HLA in healthy donors (dated by TCRdb to about 2017). The library was obtained by the immunoSEQ multiplex PCR assay. The multiplex PCR relied on a mix of 60 forward primers for TCR Vbeta segments and 13 reverse primers for TCR Jbeta segments. In its TCRdb copy, this immuneACCESS table keeps in-frame sequences only and misses some clones. Where compared with another copy, unresolved V genes explain less than half of these, and the others have no known cause. The sample's table lists a count of 180,000 or so clones. The ten largest clones add up to around 0.79% of the sample. Sequencing was done on a sample of PBMCs. Receptors originate from a woman aged 18-29 years in good health and CMV-seropositive.

This chain joins TRBV10-3 and TRBJ1-1, with D possibly TRBD1 on 5 matching bases. The CDR3 covers 13 residues. The V end was cut by 6 bases, the J end by 2 bases, with 10 bases between. CDR1 and CDR2 from the germline V gene are ENHRY and SYGVKD. CDR3 protein: CAISLTENTEAFF. CDR3 in DNA: TGTGCCATCAGCCTGACAGAAAACACTGAAGCTTTCTTT.

The chain couples TRBV10-3 to TRBJ2-3; 7 bases fit TRBD2. In germline, CDR1 is ENHRY, CDR2 SYGVKD. There are 16 residues in the CDR3. The V segment lost 0 bases and the J segment 3 bases; nucleotides outside the gene matches: 6. CDR3 residues: CAISESTREVTDTQYF. In nucleotides, the CDR3 is TGTGCCATCAGTGAGTCGACTCGGGAGGTTACAGATACGCAGTATTTT.

The rearrangement uses TRBV7-9 and TRBJ2-5; maybe TRBD1 (5 bases). Germline V CDR1 and CDR2: SEHNR, FQNEAQ (reference sequence). Trimming took 6 bases from V and 4 from J, leaving 12 bases between them. The CDR3 runs 13 residues. The CDR3 loop is CASSQTARETQYF. DNA of the CDR3: TGTGCCAGCAGTCAGACAGCCAGAGAGACCCAGTACTTC.

The DNA for the CDR3 is TGTGCCAGCAGTGGTTCGGGACTAGCGGGAGTAGGAGAGCAGTTCTTC. As protein: CASSGSGLAGVGEQFF. V usage is TRBV2 and J usage is TRBJ2-1; 14 positions agree with TRBD2. V trimming: 4 bases; J trimming: 10 bases; junction bases outside the gene matches: 9. The germline CDR1 and CDR2 sequences are SNHLY and FYNNEI. The CDR3 extends over 16 amino acids.

The chain is built from TRBV5-6 and TRBJ1-1, with D hard to call. CDR3 length: 13 amino acids. The V end lost 4 bases, the J end lost 1 base, and 8 bases lay between the germline ends. From germline, CDR1 is SGHDT and CDR2 YYEEEE. CDR3 region: CASSLAGNTEAFF. The CDR3 DNA reads TGTGCCAGCAGCCTAGCGGGGAACACTGAAGCTTTCTTT.

The chain carries TRBV6-5 and TRBJ1-6; D may be TRBD1 (5 bases). Germline assignment: CDR1 MNHEY and CDR2 SVGAGI. The germline V and J ends were trimmed by 6 bases and 5 bases, with 8 bases remaining between them. The CDR3 is 13 amino acids. CDR3 nucleotides: TGTGCCAGCAGCCTACAGGATAATTCACCCCTCCACTTT. Translation gives CASSLQDNSPLHF.

The chain employs TRBV2 and TRBJ1-1, with D perhaps matching TRBD1 (6 bases). In germline, CDR1 is SNHLY, CDR2 FYNNEI. The length of the CDR3 is 14 residues. V lost 7 bases and J lost 3, with 15 bases in between. The CDR3 nucleotides are TGTGCCAGCAAGGTCGGCAGGGGTGACACTGAAGCTTTCTTT. Translating gives CASKVGRGDTEAFF. The variable domain in full, with the rest retrieved from reference TRBV2 and TRBJ1-1, is EPEVTQTPSHQVTQMGQEVILRCVPISNHLYFYWYRQILGQKVEFLVSFYNNEISEKSEIFDDQFSVERPDGSNFTLKIRSTKLEDSAMYFCASKVGRGDTEAFFGQGTRLTVV.

This sequence joins TRBV7-8 and TRBJ2-2; 7 bases fit TRBD2. CDR3 length: 16 residues. The germline gives CDR1 SGHVS, CDR2 FQNEAQ. V was clipped by 5 bases and J by 6 bases; unmatched bases: 12. The CDR3 sequence: CASSAQGLTIPGELFF. The CDR3 nucleotides read TGTGCCAGCAGCGCCCAGGGACTAACAATCCCCGGGGAGCTGTTTTTT.

The chain employs TRBV5-6 and TRBJ1-1; 7 bases align to TRBD1. Germline CDR1 SGHDT, CDR2 YYEEEE. V shed 0 bases and J 0 bases; nucleotides not matched to a gene: 11. The CDR3 loop spans 18 amino acids. CDR3 sequence reads: CASSLAGTEINMNTEAFF. CDR3 DNA: TGTGCCAGCAGCTTGGCAGGGACAGAGATAAACATGAACACTGAAGCTTTCTTT. Based on the CDR3 plus reference TRBV5-6 and TRBJ1-1, the full variable domain is DAGVTQSPTHLIKTRGQQVTLRCSPKSGHDTVSWYQQALGQGPQFIFQYYEEEERQRGNFPDRFSGHQFPNYSSELNVNALLLGDSALYLCASSLAGTEINMNTEAFFGQGTRLTVV.

This chain joins TRBV2 and TRBJ1-2; D ambiguous. CDR1 SNHLY and CDR2 FYNNEI come from the germline V gene. Trimming shortened V by 0 bases and J by 8 bases, and 19 bases separated the two germline ends. This CDR3 is built from 16 residues. In nucleotides, the CDR3 is TGTGCCAGCAGTGAAGCGGCTGGACTGATCTCGAGGGGCTACACCTTC. It codes for CASSEAAGLISRGYTF.

A remark on this clone: Within the sample, other DNA sequences also encode this same CDR3. The chain carries TRBV18 and TRBJ1-5; D not certain. V was clipped by 3 bases and J by 4 bases, with 7 bases between them. Germline loops: CDR1 KGHSH, CDR2 LQKENI. CDR3 length equals 13 residues. CDR3: CASSPGGNQPQHF. DNA of the CDR3: TGTGCCAGCTCACCTGGCGGGAATCAGCCCCAGCATTTT.

The V and J genes are TRBV10-3 and TRBJ2-3; TRBD1 aligns across 7 bases. The CDR3 is 14 amino acids. J was trimmed by 2 bases and V by 5 bases; bases with no gene match: 4. The germline V gene has CDR1 ENHRY and CDR2 SYGVKD. The CDR3 sequence is CAISLGQATDTQYF. The DNA for the CDR3 is TGTGCCATCAGTCTTGGACAGGCCACAGATACGCAGTATTTT.

The chain's CDR3 is CASSLRQGKGETQYF. The CDR3 coding sequence is TGTGCCAGCAGCTTGCGGCAGGGGAAGGGGGAGACCCAGTACTTC. The chain has TRBV7-9 and TRBJ2-5; TRBD1 is a possible D gene (6 bases). Per germline, CDR1 SEHNR and CDR2 FQNEAQ (reference sequence). V was pared by 3 bases and J by 5 bases, with 16 bases between. The CDR3 sequence is 15 residues long.

Comments on this clone: This sample includes further DNA sequences coding for the same CDR3. The V call is TRBV6-1, the J call TRBJ1-6, with D possibly TRBD1 on 5 matching bases. The CDR3 runs to 16 residues. Trimming removed 0 bases at V and 12 bases at J, with 18 bases between. Germline V gives CDR1 MNHNS, CDR2 SASEGT. As DNA, the CDR3 is TGTGCCAGCAGTGAAGCGGGCCGGGTGACAGTAGGACCCCTCCACTTT. Translated, it gives CASSEAGRVTVGPLHF.

Here the CDR3 reads CASSQDPLGTEAFF. CDR3 in DNA: TGCGCCAGCAGCCAAGATCCCCTAGGCACTGAAGCTTTCTTT. V is TRBV4-1 and J is TRBJ1-1; D gene ambiguous. V was pared by 0 bases and J by 4 bases, with 9 bases between. This CDR3 has 14 residues. The germline V gene has CDR1 MGHRA and CDR2 YSYEKL.

The genes are TRBV20-1 and TRBJ1-2, with a weak D call TRBD1 (5 bases). This CDR3 has 11 amino acids. V was shortened by 4 bases and J by 6 bases, with 9 bases between the two germline ends. Germline values: CDR1 DFQATT, CDR2 SNEGSKA (reference sequence). The CDR3 region is CSATQGNGYTF. In DNA, the CDR3 is TGCAGTGCTACCCAGGGTAATGGCTACACCTTC.

The chain employs TRBV27 and TRBJ1-2; the D is unclear. Germline V gives CDR1 MNHEY, CDR2 SMNVEV (reference sequence). Trimming took 8 bases from V and 8 from J, leaving 12 bases between them. The CDR3 runs to 11 residues. Here the CDR3 reads CASEGPDGYTF. CDR3 sequence (DNA): TGTGCCAGCGAGGGCCCGGACGGCTACACCTTC.

The J gene is TRBJ1-1, the V gene TRBV6-5, with 9 bases lining up with TRBD1. V lost 2 bases and J lost 5; bases outside the gene matches: 9. The V gene's germline CDR1 is MNHEY and CDR2 SVGAGI. This CDR3 has 16 amino acids. The chain's CDR3 is CASSYLYRGQETEAFF. CDR3 bases: TGTGCCAGCAGTTACCTGTACAGGGGGCAAGAGACTGAAGCTTTCTTT.

This chain links TRBV2 with TRBJ2-7, with TRBD1 identical over 10 bases. The CDR3 has 14 residues. V lost 5 bases to trimming and J lost 0 bases; unmatched junction nucleotides: 1. CDR1 and CDR2 from the germline V gene are SNHLY and FYNNEI. The DNA for the CDR3 is TGTGCCAGCAGTAGGGACAGGGGCTCCTACGAGCAGTACTTC. This translates into CASSRDRGSYEQYF.

The chain has TRBV5-6 and TRBJ1-5; 8 bases align to TRBD1. J lost 4 bases, V lost 0 bases, and 3 bases had no gene match. This CDR3 has 15 residues. Germline CDR1 reads SGHDT; CDR2 reads YYEEEE. CDR3 loop: CASSLGWTGNQPQHF. CDR3 sequence (DNA): TGTGCCAGCAGCTTGGGATGGACAGGGAATCAGCCCCAGCATTTT.

The chain joins TRBV6-5 to TRBJ2-2; D remains ambiguous. This CDR3 contains 14 residues. Trimming removed 5 bases at V and 6 bases at J, with 13 bases between. Germline V gene sequence: CDR1 MNHEY, CDR2 SVGAGI. The CDR3 spells CASSPHPTAGELFF. CDR3 coding DNA: TGTGCCAGCAGTCCCCACCCTACGGCCGGGGAGCTGTTTTTT.